The 21 T cell receptor beta chains reported below all come from one sample, sequenced in a study of T-cell reconstitution after alpha-beta-depleted transplantation in children. Unique molecular identifiers were used in preparing the TCRbeta library. TCRdb re-called the PCR reads with MiXCR, one entry per CDR3 protein. The sample carries 550,000 to 800,000 distinct CDR3 sequences, about 12% recorded once. Source: PBMCs, taken before TCRalphabeta/CD19-depleted stem cell transplant. These TCRs come from a girl aged 2 to 10 with congenital amegakaryocytic thrombocytopenia, due to receive a stem cell transplant.

Note on this clonotype: No conserved phenylalanine or tryptophan is present at the end of the CDR3, so a read error is the likely explanation. V usage is TRBV28 and J usage is TRBJ2-7; possibly TRBD1 for D (6 bases). V shed 10 bases and J shed 0 bases, with 16 bases lying between them. CDR3 length: 14 residues. Germline CDR1 is MDHEN and CDR2 is SYDVKM. The CDR3 sequence: CANSTNRDSYEQYS. The CDR3, as DNA: TGTGCCAACAGCACAAACAGGGACTCCTACGAGCAGTACTCC.

This clonotype was seen many times. In nucleotides, the CDR3 is TGCAGCGTCGATGACAGGGATAGCGGGCTTCGCATCACAGATACGCAGTATTTT. Translating gives CSVDDRDSGLRITDTQYF. The V gene is TRBV29-1, the J gene TRBJ2-3; perhaps D is TRBD1 or TRBD2 (7 bases each). This CDR3 contains 18 residues. Germline CDR1 SQVTM, CDR2 ANQGSEA. V was cut by 6 bases and J by 2 bases, with 27 bases left in between.

The CDR3 protein is CASSRTGGRYEQYF. The CDR3 DNA sequence: TGTGCCAGCTCACGCACAGGGGGCAGATACGAGCAGTACTTC. This chain uses TRBV18 with TRBJ2-7; 9 nucleotides line up with TRBD1. Losses at the gene ends were 4 bases for V and 4 bases for J; bases not matched to a gene: 5. The CDR3 is 14 amino acids. Germline CDR1 reads KGHSH; CDR2 reads LQKENI.

This clonotype was seen only a few times. The chain has TRBV10-3 and TRBJ2-7, with 8 bases fitting TRBD2. The trim removed 7 bases at V and 9 bases at J, leaving 11 bases unmatched. Germline loops: CDR1 ENHRY, CDR2 SYGVKD. The CDR3 has 13 residues. CDR3 sequence: CAIKLADEEGQYF. The DNA for the CDR3 is TGTGCCATCAAACTAGCGGACGAAGAAGGGCAGTACTTC.

The chain is built from TRBV6-1 and TRBJ2-1; 11 bases line up with TRBD2. This CDR3 is built from 15 residues. With V trimmed by 10 bases and J by 4 bases, 9 bases remained unmatched. The germline V gene has CDR1 MNHNS and CDR2 SASEGT. The CDR3 loop reads CATRVTSGIYNEQFF. In DNA form, the CDR3 reads TGTGCCACCAGGGTGACTAGCGGGATATACAATGAGCAGTTCTTC.

This clonotype was detected many times. J is TRBJ2-7 and V is TRBV28; 9 positions match TRBD2. After removal of 3 bases from V and 2 bases from J, the junction contained 5 bases not matched to a gene. CDR1 is MDHEN and CDR2 is SYDVKM in the germline V gene. The CDR3 sequence is 15 residues long. The DNA of the CDR3 is TGTGCCAGCAGTTTTTCTCTAGCGGGGACCTACGAGCAGTACTTC. This sequence encodes CASSFSLAGTYEQYF.

Points on this clonotype: Being one base from a much bigger clone, this may be a read error. J is TRBJ2-1 and V is TRBV5-1; 7 nucleotides match TRBD2. This CDR3 is 15 amino acids long. Germline-derived CDR1 and CDR2 are SGHRS and YFSETQ. V lost 1 base to trimming and J lost 6 bases; unmatched junction nucleotides: 7. The CDR3 DNA reads TGCGCCAGCAGCTTGTCGGGAGGCCACTTCAATGAGCAGTTCTTC. The encoded protein is CASSLSGGHFNEQFF.

This clonotype showed up many times. The rearrangement links TRBV20-1 to TRBJ2-7, with 13 bases identical to TRBD2. The CDR3 consists of 13 residues. The V segment lost 3 bases and the J segment 5 bases; nucleotides outside the gene matches: 1. The germline gives CDR1 DFQATT, CDR2 SNEGSKA (reference sequence). The CDR3: CSARTSGRNEQYF. Written as DNA, the CDR3 is TGCAGTGCTAGGACTAGCGGGAGGAACGAGCAGTACTTC.

In this sample, this clonotype turned up many times. The CDR3 nucleotides are TGCGCCAGCAGCAGACTAGCGGGGGAGTTCTACGAGCAGTACTTC. It yields the protein CASSRLAGEFYEQYF. The chain has TRBV10-2 and TRBJ2-7, with TRBD2 matching 12 bases. Germline V gene lookup returns CDR1 WSHSY and CDR2 SAAADI. There are 15 residues in the CDR3. After removal of 6 bases from V and 3 bases from J, the junction contained 6 bases not matched to a gene.

This clonotype has just a few counts. This chain connects TRBV29-1 to TRBJ2-7, with TRBD2 identical over 9 bases. The CDR3 spans 13 residues. Germline-derived CDR1 and CDR2 are SQVTM and ANQGSEA. V was clipped by 6 bases and J by 0 bases; unmatched bases: 3. CDR3 nucleotide sequence: TGCAGCGTGCGGGGGGGTGGCTCCTACGAGCAGTACTTC. It specifies CSVRGGGSYEQYF.

This clonotype was seen repeatedly, ten times or more. The V and J genes are TRBV6-1 and TRBJ2-3, with 7 positions matching TRBD2. Germline V gene data show CDR1 as MNHNS and CDR2 as SASEGT. The CDR3 sequence is 14 residues long. V trimming: 7 bases; J trimming: 6 bases; junction bases outside the gene matches: 10. The chain's CDR3 is CASTTRTRGDTQYF. CDR3 coding DNA: TGTGCCAGCACCACGAGGACTAGAGGGGATACGCAGTATTTT.

The rearrangement joins TRBV7-9 to TRBJ2-2; TRBD2 matches at 7 bases. In germline, CDR1 is SEHNR, CDR2 FQNEAQ (reference sequence). The J segment lost 6 bases and the V segment lost 6 bases, leaving 7 bases of the junction unmatched. The CDR3 sequence is 14 residues long. The DNA for the CDR3 is TGTGCCAGCAGTGGGGCGGGAGCGGCCGGGGAGCTGTTTTTT. This translates into CASSGAGAAGELFF. The full variable domain, in which reference TRBV7-9 and TRBJ2-2 provide the parts outside the CDR3, is DTGVSQNPRHKITKRGQNVTFRCDPISEHNRLYWYRQTLGQGPEFLTYFQNEAQLEKSRLLSDRFSAERPKGSFSTLEIQRTEQGDSAMYLCASSGAGAAGELFFGEGSRLTVL.

On this clonotype itself: A much more abundant neighbour one base away suggests this may be a read error. The rearrangement links TRBV20-1 to TRBJ2-7; D not resolved. CDR1 and CDR2 (germline): DFQATT, SNEGSKA (reference sequence). The CDR3 runs to 15 residues. The CDR3: CSGRDRVRPSYEQYF. The CDR3, as DNA: TGCAGTGGTAGAGATCGGGTGCGGCCATCCTACGAGCAGTACTTC.

This clonotype was counted at least ten times. This chain connects TRBV7-8 to TRBJ2-7; D not resolved. In germline, CDR1 is SGHVS, CDR2 FQNEAQ. Trimming took 5 bases from V and 2 from J, leaving 7 bases between them. This CDR3 contains 12 residues. The CDR3 sequence is CASSPHPYEQYF. The CDR3 DNA is TGTGCCAGCAGCCCCCATCCCTACGAGCAGTACTTC. Based on the CDR3 plus reference TRBV7-8 and TRBJ2-7, the full variable domain is GAGVSQSPRYKVAKRGQDVALRCDPISGHVSLFWYQQALGQGPEFLTYFQNEAQLDKSGLPSDRFFAERPEGSVSTLKIQRTQQEDSAVYLCASSPHPYEQYFGPGTRLTVT.

This clonotype was seen more than once but under ten times. The genes are TRBV5-1 and TRBJ2-1, with D maybe TRBD1 (5 bases). The V end lost 4 bases, the J end lost 6 bases, and 20 bases lay between the germline ends. The CDR3 length is 16 residues. Germline CDR1 is SGHRS and CDR2 is YFSETQ. CDR3 in amino acids: CASSPPGYGAGNEQFF. CDR3 nucleotides: TGCGCCAGCAGCCCACCCGGGTATGGGGCCGGCAATGAGCAGTTCTTC.

This clonotype was counted a few times. The CDR3, as DNA: TGTGCCAGCCCCGGACTAGCTTTCAATGAGCAGTTCTTC. Protein: CASPGLAFNEQFF. This chain uses TRBV7-9 with TRBJ2-1; TRBD2 matches at 8 bases. CDR1 and CDR2 from the germline V gene are SEHNR and FQNEAQ (reference sequence). CDR3 length: 13 amino acids. Germline trimming cut 8 bases from V and 6 bases from J; bases unmatched to any gene: 6.

This clonotype was picked up a small number of times. The V and J genes are TRBV7-8 and TRBJ1-6, with D unclear. The CDR3 consists of 14 residues. Germline V CDR1 and CDR2: SGHVS, FQNEAQ. Trimming stripped 7 bases from V and 7 bases from J, with 14 bases between. In DNA, the CDR3 is TGTGCCAGCACCGTTCGGCAGTCAAATTCACCCCTCCACTTT. Translated: CASTVRQSNSPLHF.

The chain carries TRBV5-1 and TRBJ2-1; unclear D gene. CDR3 length equals 12 residues. CDR1 and CDR2 from the germline V gene are SGHRS and YFSETQ. V lost 4 bases and J 9 bases, leaving 11 bases between the germline ends. The CDR3 sequence: CASSQPLGEQFF. CDR3 DNA sequence: TGCGCCAGCAGCCAGCCACTGGGTGAGCAGTTCTTC.

This clonotype has a count of ten or more. The genes are TRBV5-1 and TRBJ2-3; the D gene is possibly TRBD2 (7 bases). Germline V gene lookup returns CDR1 SGHRS and CDR2 YFSETQ. This CDR3 region has 14 residues. Between the trimmed V and J ends, which lost 7 bases and 3 bases, there was a span of 15 bases. The CDR3 DNA reads as TGCGCCAGCTGTCGGGGGGCCGGGACAGATACGCAGTATTTT. Its translation: CASCRGAGTDTQYF.

This clonotype occurred many times. CDR3 sequence: CSARTPLEEQYF. The DNA for the CDR3 is TGCAGTGCTAGGACGCCTCTGGAGGAGCAGTACTTC. The chain carries TRBV20-1 and TRBJ2-7; D is unclear. V dropped 3 bases and J dropped 7 bases, with 13 bases sitting between them. Germline V lookup: CDR1 DFQATT, CDR2 SNEGSKA (reference sequence). This CDR3 comprises 12 residues.

The rearrangement links TRBV5-1 to TRBJ2-7, with D perhaps TRBD1 (6 bases). Germline CDR1 SGHRS, CDR2 YFSETQ. The CDR3 is 17 residues long. Trimming cost V 3 bases and J 5 bases, with 24 bases left between them. CDR3 loop: CASSCCSLGTRDNEQYF. The CDR3 nucleotides are TGCGCCAGCAGCTGTTGTTCTCTAGGAACCCGGGACAACGAGCAGTACTTC.